This TCR beta chain was sequenced in a study of blood T cell repertoires in COVID-19. CDR1 is MDHEN and CDR2 is SYDVKM in the germline V gene. J was trimmed by 2 bases and V by 2 bases; bases with no gene match: 5. The CDR3 is 15 amino acids. The table came from immunoSEQ multiplex PCR; TCRdb's copy has only in-frame clones and leaves some out. Altogether about 210,000 clones are present, 70% to 85% being singletons, with the ten largest covering approximately 10%. V usage is TRBV28 and J usage is TRBJ2-7; TRBD1 matches 8 bases. The clonotype was recovered from a man in his fifties or sixties with active or convalescent COVID-19. Sequencing input: peripheral blood. CDR3 amino acids: CASSLLTGETYEQYF. The CDR3 DNA reads as TGTGCCAGCAGTTTACTGACAGGGGAGACCTACGAGCAGTACTTC.